The clone carrying this T cell receptor beta chain was seen more than once but under ten times. Since a much larger clone is just one base distant, this may be a read error. This same CDR3 is encoded by further DNA sequences in the sample. The CDR3 covers 14 residues. Germline CDR1 reads SQVTM; CDR2 reads ANQGSEA. TCRdb recomputed clones from the PCR reads via MiXCR. The data contain roughly 36,000 clones, 11% of them singletons. No patient had received any treatment before thyroid surgery. This sample was included in a study of metastatic and nonmetastatic thyroid tumors. The sequence was collected from a female donor with papillary thyroid cancer or a benign thyroid nodule (not recorded which). Some clones in this sample may be carry-over from other donors' samples. The rearrangement uses TRBV29-1 and TRBJ2-1, with D maybe TRBD1 (6 bases). Sequenced input: blood. The CDR3 coding sequence is TGTAGCGACCGATTACAGGGTATGTCCAATGAGCAGTTCTTC. Translating it yields CSDRLQGMSNEQFF.